Following are 21 T cell receptor beta chains from one sample sequenced in a study of blood T cell repertoires in COVID-19. The repertoire was sequenced with immunoSEQ multiplex PCR; TCRdb's copy has only in-frame clones and lacks some. This table holds 100,000 to 130,000 clones, around 83% found once. The sequencing sample was made of peripheral blood. These receptors all come from a man in his 70s with acute or convalescent COVID-19.

The chain is built from TRBV2 and TRBJ2-1, with 11 positions matching TRBD2. The V gene end was trimmed by 6 bases and the J gene end by 4 bases; junction bases not matched to a gene: 5. CDR1 is SNHLY, CDR2 FYNNEI, per germline. The CDR3 runs to 15 residues. The CDR3 region has the DNA TGTGCCAGCAGCCCCGGGACTAGCGGATACAATGAGCAGTTCTTC. Protein: CASSPGTSGYNEQFF.

This rearrangement joins TRBV3-1 (or the pseudogene TRBV3-2) to TRBJ2-5, with 7 bases matching TRBD1. J was trimmed by 4 bases and V by 2 bases; bases with no gene match: 7. The CDR3 is made up of 15 amino acids. Per germline, CDR1 LGHDT and CDR2 YNNKEL (reference sequence). The CDR3 sequence is CASSQPGGTTETQYF. As DNA, the CDR3 is TGTGCCAGCAGCCAACCAGGGGGTACAACAGAGACCCAGTACTTC.

This clone was counted a few times. The gene calls are TRBV6-2 or TRBV6-3 and TRBJ1-5; D uncertain. Trimming stripped 6 bases from V and 8 bases from J, with 17 bases between. Germline V gives CDR1 MNHEY, CDR2 SVGEGT. The length of the CDR3 is 14 residues. CDR3 protein: CASSPGGPPEPQHF. The CDR3 DNA is TGTGCCAGCAGCCCGGGAGGGCCCCCGGAGCCCCAGCATTTT.

The chain uses TRBV27 and TRBJ1-1, with unresolved D. Germline-derived CDR1 and CDR2 are MNHEY and SMNVEV (reference sequence). CDR3 length: 13 residues. Trimming shortened V by 7 bases and J by 4 bases, and 13 bases separated the two germline ends. The CDR3 protein is CASTLNTGTEAFF. The CDR3 DNA sequence: TGTGCCAGCACCCTCAATACGGGCACTGAAGCTTTCTTT.

There are a few counts of this clone. The chain combines TRBV7-8 with TRBJ1-2, with 7 nucleotides matching TRBD1. This CDR3 is 18 amino acids long. J was trimmed by 6 bases and V by 1 base; bases with no gene match: 17. Germline V gene sequence: CDR1 SGHVS, CDR2 FQNEAQ. The CDR3 DNA is TGTGCCAGCAGCTTAGATAGACAGGGATTGAATAACCGGCATGGCTACACCTTC. This sequence encodes CASSLDRQGLNNRHGYTF.

The chain joins TRBV27 to TRBJ1-5; TRBD1 matches 7 bases. Losses at the gene ends were 5 bases for V and 6 bases for J; bases not matched to a gene: 7. Per germline, CDR1 MNHEY and CDR2 SMNVEV (reference sequence). This CDR3 spans 14 amino acids. The CDR3 region is CASSPRQGGQPQHF. CDR3 bases: TGTGCCAGCAGTCCCCGACAGGGCGGTCAGCCCCAGCATTTT.

This clone was seen just once. The rearrangement joins TRBV7-2 to TRBJ1-2; no definite D call. Looked up from germline, CDR1 is SGHTA and CDR2 is FQGNSA. The CDR3 has 14 residues. Between the trimmed V and J ends, which lost 5 bases and 8 bases, there was a span of 18 bases. The CDR3 loop is CASSATSGLLGYTF. CDR3 coding DNA: TGTGCCAGCAGCGCAACCAGCGGATTGTTGGGCTACACCTTC. The full variable domain, rest sourced from reference TRBV7-2 and TRBJ1-2, is GAGVSQSPSNKVTEKGKDVELRCDPISGHTALYWYRQSLGQGLEFLIYFQGNSAPDKSGLPSDRFSAERTGGSVSTLTIQRTQQEDSAVYLCASSATSGLLGYTFGSGTRLTVV.

The V call is TRBV27, the J call TRBJ1-4; a possible D gene is TRBD1 (5 bases). V was clipped by 3 bases and J by 3 bases, with 8 bases between them. Germline CDR1 reads MNHEY; CDR2 reads SMNVEV (reference sequence). The length of the CDR3 is 14 residues. CDR3 DNA sequence: TGTGCCAGCAGTTTGTCCAGGGCTAATGAAAAACTGTTTTTT. Residues: CASSLSRANEKLFF.

This chain joins TRBV7-6 and TRBJ2-7, with D hard to call. The CDR3 contains 14 residues. V shed 1 base and J shed 0 bases, with 7 bases lying between them. CDR1 is SGHVS and CDR2 is FNYEAQ in the germline V gene. CDR3 nucleotide sequence: TGTGCCAGCAGCTTAGACAGAAACTCCTACGAGCAGTACTTC. Translating gives CASSLDRNSYEQYF.

This chain links TRBV18 with TRBJ1-1, with a weak D call TRBD1 (6 bases). The germline CDR1 and CDR2 sequences are KGHSH and LQKENI. Trimming stripped 5 bases from V and 2 bases from J, with 18 bases between. The CDR3 extends over 16 amino acids. The CDR3 region has the DNA TGTGCCAGCTCATCGGACAGCCAAGTACCAAACACTGAAGCTTTCTTT. It is translated as CASSSDSQVPNTEAFF.

V and J are TRBV27 and TRBJ2-5, with 8 bases that match TRBD1. CDR3 length: 14 residues. Germline V gene sequence: CDR1 MNHEY, CDR2 SMNVEV (reference sequence). Trimming cost V 5 bases and J 4 bases; bases outside gene matches: 6. The CDR3: CASSPGTGGETQYF. The CDR3 DNA follows: TGTGCCAGCAGTCCGGGGACAGGCGGAGAGACCCAGTACTTC.

The V and J genes are TRBV20-1 and TRBJ1-1, with TRBD1 as a possible D gene (5 bases). The ends were cut back, 6 bases at V and 11 bases at J, with 16 bases in the middle. The CDR3 is made up of 11 amino acids. The V gene's germline CDR1 is DFQATT and CDR2 SNEGSKA (reference sequence). CDR3 sequence: CSARGDSRAFF. CDR3 sequence (DNA): TGCAGTGCGCGGGGCGACAGTCGGGCTTTCTTT.

The sample holds a few counts of this clone. This rearrangement joins TRBV18 to TRBJ1-5; 7 positions agree with TRBD1. CDR1 and CDR2 from the germline V gene are KGHSH and LQKENI. CDR3 size: 14 residues. V was pared by 5 bases and J by 4 bases, with 5 bases of the junction left unmatched. CDR3 DNA: TGTGCCAGCTCAAGACAGGGTGGGAATCAGCCCCAGCATTTT. It translates to CASSRQGGNQPQHF. The whole variable domain, filled in from reference TRBV18 and TRBJ1-5, reads NAGVMQNPRHLVRRRGQEARLRCSPMKGHSHVYWYRQLPEEGLKFMVYLQKENIIDESGMPKERFSAEFPKEGPSILRIQQVVRGDSAAYFCASSRQGGNQPQHFGDGTRLSIL.

This chain joins TRBV5-1 and TRBJ1-5, with a possible D match to TRBD1 (6 bases). V was trimmed by 4 bases and J by 0 bases, leaving 11 bases between them. The V gene's germline CDR1 is SGHRS and CDR2 YFSETQ. The CDR3 is made up of 15 amino acids. CDR3 residues: CASSLDSYSNQPQHF. CDR3 DNA: TGCGCCAGCAGCCTGGACAGTTATAGCAATCAGCCCCAGCATTTT.

The chain is built from TRBV5-6 and TRBJ1-2; 7 nucleotides align to TRBD1. CDR1 SGHDT and CDR2 YYEEEE come from the germline V gene. With 2 bases clipped from V and 8 bases from J, the junction kept 3 bases outside the gene matches. CDR3 length: 12 residues. The CDR3 loop reads CASSLQGRGYTF. The DNA for the CDR3 is TGTGCCAGCAGCTTACAGGGGCGCGGCTACACCTTC.

J is TRBJ2-7 and V is TRBV7-2, with 7 bases fitting TRBD2. Germline V gene data show CDR1 as SGHTA and CDR2 as FQGNSA. V lost 7 bases, J lost 0 bases, and 6 bases stayed unmatched. There are 14 residues in the CDR3. CDR3 bases: TGTGCCAGCAAACCCGGGACTACCTCCTACGAGCAGTACTTC. This translates into CASKPGTTSYEQYF.

The chain carries TRBV18 and TRBJ1-6; 7 bases map to TRBD1. Per the germline V gene, CDR1 is KGHSH and CDR2 is LQKENI. V lost 1 base, J lost 6 bases, and 3 bases stayed unmatched. CDR3 length: 15 amino acids. The DNA of the CDR3 is TGTGCCAGCTCACCACAGGGGGCCCTTAATTCACCCCTCCACTTT. It encodes CASSPQGALNSPLHF.

The rearrangement uses TRBV18 and TRBJ2-2; D is unclear. The CDR3 has 15 amino acids. Germline V gene lookup returns CDR1 KGHSH and CDR2 LQKENI. V was clipped by 1 base and J by 0 bases, with 6 bases between them. The CDR3 protein is CASSPLLSNTGELFF. As DNA, the CDR3 is TGTGCCAGCTCACCACTCCTTTCGAACACCGGGGAGCTGTTTTTT.

This clone was counted a single time. J is TRBJ1-2 and V is TRBV27, with TRBD1 identical over 7 bases. This CDR3 has 15 amino acids. CDR1 is MNHEY and CDR2 is SMNVEV in the germline V gene (reference sequence). After removal of 5 bases from V and 7 bases from J, the junction contained 13 bases not matched to a gene. CDR3 sequence: CASSPTRTGLLGYTF. CDR3 DNA sequence: TGTGCCAGCAGTCCGACCCGGACAGGACTTCTTGGCTACACCTTC.

This chain uses TRBV19 with TRBJ2-1, with TRBD1 identical over 7 bases. The germline gives CDR1 LNHDA, CDR2 SQIVND (reference sequence). This CDR3 is built from 13 residues. The V segment lost 9 bases and the J segment 1 base; nucleotides outside the gene matches: 3. In nucleotides, the CDR3 is TGTGCCAGCCAACAGGGGTCCTACAATGAGCAGTTCTTC. This gives the protein CASQQGSYNEQFF.

The V call is TRBV19, the J call TRBJ1-5, with TRBD1 identical over 11 bases. CDR1 and CDR2 (germline): LNHDA, SQIVND (reference sequence). The CDR3 runs 15 residues. Trimming cost V 3 bases and J 5 bases; bases outside gene matches: 3. CDR3 loop: CASSIGTGGHQPQHF. The CDR3 DNA reads as TGTGCCAGTAGTATCGGGACAGGGGGGCATCAGCCCCAGCATTTT.